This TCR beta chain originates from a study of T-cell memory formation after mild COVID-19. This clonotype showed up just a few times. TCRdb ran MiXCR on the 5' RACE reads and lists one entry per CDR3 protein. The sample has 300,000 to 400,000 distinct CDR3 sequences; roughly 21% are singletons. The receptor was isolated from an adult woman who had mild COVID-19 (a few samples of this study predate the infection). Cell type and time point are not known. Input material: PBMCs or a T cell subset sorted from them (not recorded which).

This CDR3 is CASSQPPGANTEAFF. The CDR3 DNA sequence: TGTGCCAGCAGCCAACCTCCAGGGGCGAACACTGAAGCTTTCTTT. V usage is TRBV14 and J usage is TRBJ1-1, with a weak D call TRBD1 (6 bases). Germline V CDR1 and CDR2: SGHDN, FVKESK. Deletions cut 2 bases from V and 1 base from J, with 11 bases between. There are 15 residues in the CDR3.